The 18 T cell receptor beta chains given below trace back to one sample, sequenced in a study of T-cell reconstitution after alpha-beta-depleted transplantation in children. Unique molecular identifiers were built into the TCRbeta library. In TCRdb, the PCR reads were re-called with MiXCR into one record per CDR3 protein. The table lists 100,000 or so distinct CDR3 sequences, around 22% of them singletons. Sequenced material: PBMCs, taken before TCRalphabeta/CD19-depleted stem cell transplant. The receptors originated from a boy younger than 10 with acute lymphoblastic leukemia, due to receive a stem cell transplant.

CDR3 DNA sequence: TGCAGCGTTGAAACCAACTATCGGGCGGAGACCCAGTACTTC. Translating it yields CSVETNYRAETQYF. The V and J genes are TRBV29-1 and TRBJ2-5, with D unresolved. Per germline, CDR1 SQVTM and CDR2 ANQGSEA. This CDR3 spans 14 amino acids. Trimming removed 2 bases from V and 5 bases from J, with 15 bases in between.

This clonotype was counted many times. The gene calls are TRBV6-4 and TRBJ2-3, with 8 bases fitting TRBD1. This CDR3 has 14 residues. With V trimmed by 0 bases and J by 4 bases, 0 bases remained unmatched. In germline, CDR1 is MRHNA, CDR2 SNTAGT. Here the CDR3 reads CASSDSQGADTQYF. The CDR3 DNA reads as TGTGCCAGCAGTGACTCACAGGGGGCAGATACGCAGTATTTT.

This chain connects TRBV9 to TRBJ2-3; D may be TRBD2 (6 bases). The CDR3 loop spans 15 amino acids. Germline V CDR1 and CDR2: SGDLS, YYNGEE. The V end lost 4 bases, the J end lost 5 bases, and 17 bases lay between the germline ends. CDR3 loop: CASSSSGGAIDTQYF. The DNA of the CDR3 is TGTGCCAGCAGCTCCAGCGGAGGGGCCATAGATACGCAGTATTTT.

This clonotype showed up just a few times. The rearrangement joins TRBV9 to TRBJ2-1, with unresolved D. V lost 0 bases, J lost 8 bases, and 12 bases lay in between. The CDR3 runs to 14 residues. Per the germline V gene, CDR1 is SGDLS and CDR2 is YYNGEE. The CDR3 region has the DNA TGTGCCAGCAGCGTAGACACTCGTCCCCATGAGCAGTTCTTC. Protein sequence: CASSVDTRPHEQFF.

Ten or more counts support this clonotype. The chain recombines TRBV12-3 or TRBV12-4 with TRBJ1-5; TRBD1 matches 10 bases. With V trimmed by 5 bases and J by 4 bases, 2 bases remained unmatched. This CDR3 has 14 residues. This CDR3 reads CASSPGQGNQPQHF. The CDR3 coding sequence is TGTGCCAGCAGTCCGGGACAGGGGAATCAGCCCCAGCATTTT.

The CDR3 DNA sequence: TGTGCCAGCAGCCTGACTAGCGGAGTAAATGAGCAGTTCTTC. Protein: CASSLTSGVNEQFF. V and J are TRBV14 and TRBJ2-1, with 9 bases that match TRBD2. Germline CDR1 and CDR2: SGHDN and FVKESK. Trimming at V came to 4 bases and at J to 7 bases, leaving 5 bases not matched to a gene. This CDR3 is built from 14 residues.

The chain combines TRBV5-6 with TRBJ2-2, with D perhaps TRBD2 (6 bases). Per the germline V gene, CDR1 is SGHDT and CDR2 is YYEEEE. The CDR3 consists of 13 residues. Trimming removed 9 bases at V and 2 bases at J, with 11 bases between. Here the CDR3 DNA reads TGTGCCATCCAGGACTATAACACCGGGGAGCTGTTTTTT. This gives the protein CAIQDYNTGELFF. The complete variable domain, with remaining parts taken from reference TRBV5-6 and TRBJ2-2, reads DAGVTQSPTHLIKTRGQQVTLRCSPKSGHDTVSWYQQALGQGPQFIFQYYEEEERQRGNFPDRFSGHQFPNYSSELNVNALLLGDSALYLCAIQDYNTGELFFGEGSRLTVL.

The rearrangement uses TRBV6-1 and TRBJ2-6, with TRBD2 as a possible D gene (7 bases). The V gene's germline CDR1 is MNHNS and CDR2 SASEGT. This CDR3 is 15 amino acids long. Trimming removed 6 bases from V and 1 base from J, with 10 bases in between. Here the CDR3 reads CASRAGASGANVLTF. In nucleotides, the CDR3 is TGTGCCAGCAGGGCGGGGGCGTCTGGGGCCAACGTCCTGACTTTC.

This clonotype came up a few times. The chain is built from TRBV6-1 and TRBJ2-2; 13 bases match TRBD2. Germline trimming cut 6 bases from V and 6 bases from J; bases unmatched to any gene: 4. The CDR3 is made up of 15 amino acids. Looked up from germline, CDR1 is MNHNS and CDR2 is SASEGT. The CDR3 loop is CASSRTSGSAGELFF. In DNA form, the CDR3 reads TGTGCCAGCAGCCGGACTAGCGGGAGCGCCGGGGAGCTGTTTTTT.

CDR3 sequence (DNA): TGTGCCAGCAGTTTATCAGGGACAGGGGGCTTTCAGGAGCAGTTCTTC. Its translation is CASSLSGTGGFQEQFF. The chain joins TRBV27 to TRBJ2-1; 12 bases are a match to TRBD1. This CDR3 is 16 amino acids long. CDR1 and CDR2 (germline): MNHEY, SMNVEV (reference sequence). V gave up 0 bases and J gave up 10 bases; unmatched junction bases: 7.

The chain joins TRBV7-9 to TRBJ2-7; 7 bases line up with TRBD2. Unmatched junction bases numbered 8, after V lost 5 bases and J lost 1 base. The CDR3 has 15 residues. CDR1 is SEHNR, CDR2 FQNEAQ, per germline (reference sequence). The CDR3 coding sequence is TGTGCCAGCAGCCCGAGCGGGGCGGATTCCTACGAGCAGTACTTC. Translated: CASSPSGADSYEQYF.

This clonotype has a count of ten or more. The chain joins TRBV7-2 to TRBJ2-7, with TRBD1 identical over 12 bases. The V and J ends lost 5 bases and 7 bases, in that order; junction bases with no gene match: 6. Looked up from germline, CDR1 is SGHTA and CDR2 is FQGNSA. This CDR3 is built from 14 residues. The CDR3 sequence is CASSLGTGGREQYF. Written as DNA, the CDR3 is TGTGCCAGCAGCCTAGGGACAGGGGGCAGGGAGCAGTACTTC.

The J gene is TRBJ2-4, the V gene TRBV2; possible D gene TRBD2, 6 bases. V was pared by 7 bases and J by 1 base, with 17 bases between. This CDR3 region has 16 residues. The germline gives CDR1 SNHLY, CDR2 FYNNEI. Written as DNA, the CDR3 is TGTGCCAGCACGGGGGAAGGGGCGCGGGCCAAAAACATTCAGTACTTC. This translates into CASTGEGARAKNIQYF. The full variable domain, in which reference TRBV2 and TRBJ2-4 provide the parts outside the CDR3, is EPEVTQTPSHQVTQMGQEVILRCVPISNHLYFYWYRQILGQKVEFLVSFYNNEISEKSEIFDDQFSVERPDGSNFTLKIRSTKLEDSAMYFCASTGEGARAKNIQYFGAGTRLSVL.

This clonotype is termed medium-sized. The CDR3 DNA is TGTGCCAGCAGTTCCCTCGGGGGGGATGATACGCAGTATTTT. It codes for CASSSLGGDDTQYF. This chain connects TRBV28 to TRBJ2-3; TRBD2 matches at 8 bases. The CDR3 is made up of 14 amino acids. V lost 4 bases to trimming and J lost 6 bases; unmatched junction nucleotides: 6. Germline loops: CDR1 MDHEN, CDR2 SYDVKM.

The V call is TRBV9, the J call TRBJ1-6, with D maybe TRBD1 (5 bases). In germline, CDR1 is SGDLS, CDR2 YYNGEE. Trimming took off 0 bases at V and 7 bases at J, with 11 bases between the two ends. The CDR3 contains 15 residues. The CDR3 coding sequence is TGTGCCAGCAGCGTAGGCGCGACAGTAAATTCACCCCTCCACTTT. It codes for CASSVGATVNSPLHF.

This rearrangement joins TRBV30 to TRBJ2-7, with D possibly being TRBD1 (5 bases). Germline CDR1 is GTSNPN and CDR2 is SVGIG (reference sequence). The CDR3 length is 13 residues. Trimming left V 4 bases short and J 3 bases short, with 13 bases between. As DNA, the CDR3 is TGTGCCTGGAACCGAGACAGTCACTACGAGCAGTACTTC. Its translation is CAWNRDSHYEQYF.

This sequence joins TRBV27 and TRBJ1-6; TRBD1 matches at 7 bases. The CDR3 totals 16 residues. Germline CDR1 reads MNHEY; CDR2 reads SMNVEV (reference sequence). V shed 5 bases and J 0 bases; nucleotides not matched to a gene: 4. The CDR3 reads CASSPSGGSYNSPLHF. The CDR3 region has the DNA TGTGCCAGCAGTCCCTCAGGGGGCTCCTATAATTCACCCCTCCACTTT.

This clonotype was detected only a few times. The rearrangement uses TRBV28 and TRBJ1-2, with a weak D call TRBD1 (5 bases). The germline V and J ends were trimmed by 6 bases and 4 bases, with 9 bases remaining between them. Germline V lookup: CDR1 MDHEN, CDR2 SYDVKM. This CDR3 has 12 residues. The CDR3 bases are TGTGCCAGCAGCTCAGGGCTCTATGGCTACACCTTC. Translation: CASSSGLYGYTF.